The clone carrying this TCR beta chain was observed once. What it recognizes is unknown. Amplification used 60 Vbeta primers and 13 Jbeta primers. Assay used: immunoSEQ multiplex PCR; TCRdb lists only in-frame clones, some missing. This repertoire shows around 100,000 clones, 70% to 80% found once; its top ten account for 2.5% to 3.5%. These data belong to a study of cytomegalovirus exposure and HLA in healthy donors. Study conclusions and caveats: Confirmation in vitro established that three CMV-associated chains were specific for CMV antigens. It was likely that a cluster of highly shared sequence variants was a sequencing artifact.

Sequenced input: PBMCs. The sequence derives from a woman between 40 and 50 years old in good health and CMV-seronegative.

The CDR3 here is CASGLGLAGGLETQYF. In DNA, the CDR3 is TGCGCCAGCGGTTTGGGACTAGCGGGAGGCCTAGAGACCCAGTACTTC. This sequence joins TRBV5-1 and TRBJ2-5; 15 nucleotides match TRBD2. The CDR3 has 16 amino acids. Germline V gene data show CDR1 as SGHRS and CDR2 as YFSETQ. The V gene end was trimmed by 7 bases and the J gene end by 4 bases; junction bases not matched to a gene: 8. Looking up the rest from reference TRBV5-1 and TRBJ2-5 gives the full variable domain: KAGVTQTPRYLIKTRGQQVTLSCSPISGHRSVSWYQQTPGQGLQFLFEYFSETQRNKGNFPGRFSGRQFSNSRSEMNVSTLELGDSALYLCASGLGLAGGLETQYFGPGTRLLVL.